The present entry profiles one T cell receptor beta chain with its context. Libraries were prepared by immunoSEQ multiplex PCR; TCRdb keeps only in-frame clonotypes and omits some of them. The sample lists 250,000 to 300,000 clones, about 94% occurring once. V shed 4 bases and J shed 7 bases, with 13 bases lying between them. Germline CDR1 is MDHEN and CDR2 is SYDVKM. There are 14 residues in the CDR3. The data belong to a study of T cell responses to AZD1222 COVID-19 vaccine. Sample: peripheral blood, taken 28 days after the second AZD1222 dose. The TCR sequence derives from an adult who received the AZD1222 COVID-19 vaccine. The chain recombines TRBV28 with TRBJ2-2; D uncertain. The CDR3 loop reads CASSYLRLHGELFF. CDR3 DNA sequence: TGTGCCAGCAGTTATTTAAGGTTACACGGGGAGCTGTTTTTT.